This is a list of T cell receptor beta chains from one sample in a study of blood T cell repertoires in COVID-19. Sequenced by immunoSEQ multiplex PCR; TCRdb stores in-frame clones only, minus some. Of 180,000 or so clones listed, approximately 82% are singletons. Sequencing was performed on peripheral blood. The receptor source for this set is a human donor with acute or convalescent COVID-19. The donor label of this sample is uncertain. Both conserved end residues are part of each CDR3. A D gene is named only where the DNA matches it firmly. Clone size, where shown, is once, few, many, or a class for clones that have expanded.

abundance	j_gene	d_gene	v_gene	CDR3aa	CDR3nt
once	TRBJ2-7	NA	TRBV14	CASSQAGVWYF	TGTGCCAGCAGCCAAGCGGGAGTGTGGTACTTC
NA	TRBJ1-1	NA	TRBV18	CASSPPTGRETEAFF	TGTGCCAGCTCACCACCGACAGGACGCGAGACTGAAGCTTTCTTT
NA	TRBJ2-7	TRBD1	TRBV4-2	CASSQEERRGPYEQYF	TGTGCCAGCAGCCAAGAGGAACGCAGGGGGCCCTACGAGCAGTACTTC
NA	TRBJ1-5	NA	TRBV3-1/TRBV3-2	CASSARGRNQPQHF	TGTGCCAGCAGCGCCAGGGGACGCAATCAGCCCCAGCATTTT
NA	TRBJ1-1	TRBD1	TRBV5-1	CASSLDGTGVTEAFF	TGCGCCAGCAGCTTGGACGGGACAGGAGTAACTGAAGCTTTCTTT
few	TRBJ2-2	NA	TRBV11-2	CASSTPTDIGELFF	TGTGCCAGCAGCACCCCGACAGATATCGGGGAGCTGTTTTTT
NA	TRBJ1-5	NA	TRBV9	CASSVGPVPNQPQHF	TGTGCCAGCAGCGTAGGTCCAGTACCCAATCAGCCCCAGCATTTT
once	TRBJ2-1	TRBD2	TRBV5-4	CASSFAGLGNGEQFF	TGTGCCAGCAGCTTCGCGGGACTAGGCAATGGTGAGCAGTTCTTC
NA	TRBJ1-5	NA	TRBV2	CASKSGAGVPQHF	TGTGCCAGCAAGTCAGGCGCCGGGGTGCCCCAGCATTTT
NA	TRBJ2-1	TRBD2	TRBV7-2	CASSSLAGGPHNEQFF	TGTGCCAGCAGCTCCTTAGCGGGAGGGCCCCACAATGAGCAGTTCTTC
NA	TRBJ1-4	TRBD1	TRBV5-1	CASSPRQGKEKLFF	TGCGCCAGCAGCCCAAGACAGGGGAAGGAAAAACTGTTTTTT
NA	TRBJ1-2	NA	TRBV30	CAWSPLSLLRAYYGYTF	TGTGCCTGGAGTCCCTTAAGCCTTCTCAGGGCTTACTATGGCTACACCTTC
once	TRBJ1-6	NA	TRBV30	CAWSDFGSPLHF	TGTGCCTGGAGTGATTTCGGTTCACCCCTCCACTTT
NA	TRBJ2-3	NA	TRBV9	CASSVGASASDTQYF	TGTGCCAGCAGCGTAGGAGCTAGCGCCAGCGATACGCAGTATTTT
once	TRBJ1-5	NA	TRBV27	CASSFNAGNQPQHF	TGTGCCAGCAGTTTTAATGCAGGCAATCAGCCCCAGCATTTT
NA	TRBJ2-1	NA	TRBV21-1	CASTTSEAYNEQFF	TGTGCCAGCACGACTTCCGAGGCCTACAATGAGCAGTTCTTC
NA	TRBJ2-5	NA	TRBV5-1	CASSLLQETQYF	TGCGCCAGCAGCCTACTACAAGAGACCCAGTACTTC